Listed below are T cell receptor beta chains from one sample, sequenced in a study of response to subunit inactivated influenza vaccine. TCRdb reprocessed the RT-PCR reads via MiXCR and lists one record per CDR3 protein. The table has approximately 680,000 distinct CDR3 sequences, about 15% seen once; the top ten hold roughly 10%. Sequenced material: PBMCs from blood, taken less than 13 days after vaccination. These receptor sequences come from a man aged 45-65 years who received an inactivated influenza vaccine. The CDR3 runs from the conserved cysteine through the conserved F or W. D genes are given only for firm matches. The listing skips clone size in some rows; elsewhere it reads once, few, many or a size class.

clone size	V gene	J gene	D gene	CDR3 protein
.	TRBV29-1	TRBJ2-1	.	CSVVVPGAYNEQFF
few	TRBV10-3	TRBJ2-3	.	CAISFWGGETDTQYF
few	TRBV4-3	TRBJ1-2	.	CASSLFFGESYGYTF
many	TRBV5-6	TRBJ2-1	.	CASSLGTGSRQRVLYNEQFF
.	TRBV12-3/TRBV12-4	TRBJ2-1	TRBD2	CASSPTASGYNEQFF
.	TRBV5-6	TRBJ1-1	.	CASTPPGGLNTEAFF
few	TRBV6-1	TRBJ2-7	.	CASSEAGAATYEQYF
few	TRBV20-1	TRBJ2-1	.	CSAPLGSSYNEQFF
.	TRBV20-1	TRBJ1-1	TRBD1	CSARGYRGGDTEAFF
few	TRBV6-1	TRBJ2-4	TRBD2	CASTSSGGAKNIQYF
few	TRBV7-8	TRBJ2-1	TRBD2	CASSTGLAGVLFF
few	TRBV30	TRBJ2-1	.	CACQGVGEQFF
.	TRBV6-2/TRBV6-3	TRBJ2-7	.	CASSRVGYEQYF